This is a list of T cell receptor beta chains from one sample in a study of T-cell memory formation after mild COVID-19. Via MiXCR, TCRdb re-called the 5' RACE reads, giving one row per CDR3 protein. The sample holds approximately 88,000 distinct CDR3 sequences, around 27% seen once. Input material: PBMCs or a T cell subset sorted from them (not recorded which). The receptors were sampled from a man aged 18-30 years who had mild COVID-19 (a few samples of this study predate the infection). Cell type and time point are not known. The conserved cysteine and the conserved F or W are not part of the CDR3 here. D genes are given only for firm matches. Size values are once, few and many counts, or a class for expanded clones, and some rows have none.

>12|few|-|TRBJ1-1|TRBV4-2
ASSSRGGGTEAF
>11|few|TRBD1|TRBJ2-7|TRBV12-3/TRBV12-4
ASTPTGGGEQY
>14|-|TRBD1|TRBJ2-1|TRBV7-2
ASSRWDRAHDNEQF
>14|few|-|TRBJ1-5|TRBV7-2
ASSLAGRLSNQPQH
>13|few|-|TRBJ2-2|TRBV7-9
ASINPGHPTGELF
>14|-|-|TRBJ2-4|TRBV6-6
ASSYARGGAKNIQY
>13|-|-|TRBJ2-3|TRBV11-2
ASSLGADSTDTQY
>12|few|-|TRBJ2-5|TRBV5-1
ASSSRTDQETQY
>12|-|-|TRBJ2-3|TRBV7-2
ASSSLGPTDTQY
>10|-|-|TRBJ2-5|TRBV11-2
ASRQLEETQY
>11|-|TRBD1|TRBJ1-1|TRBV7-9
ASDRELNTEAF
>14|-|-|TRBJ2-1|TRBV3-1
ASSQVAKGSYNEQF
>11|-|-|TRBJ2-7|TRBV10-3
AIRTGTTYEQY
>12|few|-|TRBJ2-5|TRBV7-2
ASGGDPGYETQY
>11|many|-|TRBJ1-6|TRBV7-2
ASSYRPNSPLH
>13|-|TRBD1|TRBJ2-1|TRBV5-1
ASSTGTGGPKEQF
>13|-|-|TRBJ2-3|TRBV6-2/TRBV6-3
ASSEQGTRTDTQY
>14|few|-|TRBJ2-2|TRBV7-9
ASSLLLAEDTGELF
>13|few|TRBD1|TRBJ1-1|TRBV19
ASIYGQGARTEAF
>13|-|-|TRBJ2-2|TRBV9
ASSTGTVNTGELF
>12|-|-|TRBJ2-2|TRBV27
ASSSQGITGELF
>12|-|-|TRBJ1-4|TRBV4-2
ASSQEVANEKLF
>13|-|-|TRBJ2-2|TRBV6-6
ASRWEGENTGELF
>11|-|-|TRBJ2-1|TRBV5-1
ASRAGGSNEQF
>13|few|-|TRBJ1-2|TRBV29-1
SVDQMGLSSYGYT
>15|few|-|TRBJ2-5|TRBV19
ASSRNQGREMMETQY
>13|-|TRBD1|TRBJ2-7|TRBV7-3
ASSLGTGRDNEQY
>12|-|-|TRBJ1-1|TRBV6-5
ASSLITGSPEAF
>11|-|-|TRBJ2-7|TRBV4-3
ASSPVKAGEQY
>11|once|-|TRBJ2-3|TRBV7-9
ASSLVLSYTQY
>13|few|TRBD2|TRBJ2-1|TRBV5-1
ASSLELAGVGEQF
>10|many|TRBD2|TRBJ2-7|TRBV5-1
ASRGGNYEQY
>11|few|-|TRBJ2-3|TRBV12-3/TRBV12-4
ASSLAETDTQY
>13|many|-|TRBJ2-3|TRBV6-2/TRBV6-3
ASSPSAGFTDTQY
>12|-|-|TRBJ1-2|TRBV29-1
SVQGGGNIYGYT
>12|-|TRBD1|TRBJ2-3|TRBV29-1
SVSGTGTTDTQY
>15|few|-|TRBJ2-2|TRBV9
ASSVPSREGDTGELF